This passage covers 4 T cell receptor beta chains from one sample sequenced in a study of long-term antiretroviral therapy in people with HIV. A v3.0 immunoSEQ assay was performed at survey level. The repertoire was sequenced with immunoSEQ multiplex PCR; TCRdb's copy has only in-frame clones and lacks some. The sample has about 17,000 clones, 75% to 85% seen once; the top ten hold around 8%. The material was unsorted PBMCs, obtained at the start of antiretroviral therapy. All receptors come from a man aged 30 to 45 with HIV.

V is TRBV6-5 and J is TRBJ1-5; a possible D gene is TRBD1 (6 bases). Germline-derived CDR1 and CDR2 are MNHEY and SVGAGI. This CDR3 comprises 14 residues. The V gene lost 11 bases and the J gene lost 4 bases, with 18 bases spanning the gap. The chain's CDR3 is CAGQGPRGNQPQHF. CDR3 bases: TGTGCCGGGCAGGGGCCGCGAGGGAATCAGCCCCAGCATTTT.

The chain has TRBV6-6 and TRBJ2-7; D tentatively reads TRBD1 or TRBD2 (6 bases each). Germline V gene data show CDR1 as MNHNY and CDR2 as SVGAGI (reference sequence). The ends were cut back, 0 bases at V and 1 base at J, with 10 bases in the middle. The CDR3 is made up of 15 amino acids. The CDR3 nucleotides read TGTGCCAGCAGTTACTCTACAGGGAGGTCCTACGAGCAGTACTTC. Amino acid sequence: CASSYSTGRSYEQYF.

Only one count was recorded for this clone. The chain joins TRBV6-6 to TRBJ2-7, with D maybe TRBD1 (5 bases). This CDR3 spans 16 amino acids. From germline, CDR1 is MNHNY and CDR2 SVGAGI (reference sequence). Between the trimmed V and J ends, which lost 0 bases and 0 bases, there was a span of 12 bases. The CDR3 nucleotides are TGTGCCAGCAGTTACTCCGGCAGGGCCCCCTCCTACGAGCAGTACTTC. Encoded protein: CASSYSGRAPSYEQYF.

This chain joins TRBV4-1 and TRBJ2-3; 7 bases match TRBD1. The CDR3 loop spans 14 amino acids. The V gene's germline CDR1 is MGHRA and CDR2 YSYEKL. V was clipped by 11 bases and J by 6 bases; unmatched bases: 14. CDR3 residues: CASTRGGAMDTQYF. CDR3 nucleotide sequence: TGCGCCTCCACGCGAGGGGGCGCGATGGATACGCAGTATTTT.